This T cell receptor beta chain was sequenced for a study of blood T cell repertoires in COVID-19. Study-wide background: PBMCs, B-cell-depleted T cells, or T cells provided the cDNA or gDNA that made up the material.

Data came from immunoSEQ multiplex PCR; TCRdb stores just in-frame clones and leaves some out. This table holds roughly 230,000 clones, more than 65% found once. Between the trimmed V and J ends, which lost 1 base and 3 bases, there was a span of 9 bases. This CDR3 comprises 14 residues. CDR1 SGHTS and CDR2 YDEGEE come from the germline V gene. The source of this sequence is a man aged 50 to 59 who had recovered from COVID-19. The chain couples TRBV5-8 to TRBJ2-3; possible D gene TRBD2, 7 bases. Specimen: PBMCs or T cells enriched from blood (not recorded which). CDR3 sequence: CASSLRGGTDTQYF. The CDR3 DNA is TGTGCCAGCAGCTTGAGGGGGGGGACAGATACGCAGTATTTT. The full variable domain, with the rest looked up from reference TRBV5-8 and TRBJ2-3, is EAGVTQSPTHLIKTRGQQATLRCSPISGHTSVYWYQQALGLGLQFLLWYDEGEERNRGNFPPRFSGRQFPNYSSELNVNALELEDSALYLCASSLRGGTDTQYFGPGTRLTVL.